This TCR beta chain originates from a study of T cells in Graves' hyperthyroidism and ophthalmopathy (dated by TCRdb to 2018 to 2020). Regarding the research as a whole: Peripheral blood was collected at initial diagnosis, before any treatment. A discovery cohort of approximately 97 patients, approximately 45 with Graves' ophthalmopathy and about 60 with stable Graves' hyperthyroidism, was used to find distinguishing TCR V-J signatures. Prospective prediction of ophthalmopathy was tested in an independent validation cohort of fewer than 20 hyperthyroidism patients and 17 patients who later progressed to ophthalmopathy. The 75 to 100 discovery patients were randomly divided into training and test sets at a 7:3 ratio. In addition, the study compared T-cell repertoires in thyroid tissue and in blood from about 6 Graves' hyperthyroidism patients. After sampling, hyperthyroidism patients received methimazole starting at 30 mg daily, and ophthalmopathy patients received high-dose intravenous methylprednisolone. The paper describes TCR Vbeta CDR3 sequencing of about 140 peripheral blood samples, made up of roughly 45 ophthalmopathy patients, roughly 72 hyperthyroidism patients and 17 progressor patients.

Amplification of TCR beta CDR3 regions was carried out from RNA transcripts. A first-round RT-PCR of the TCR CDR3 used the HTBI primer set with the Qiagen OneStep RT-PCR kit. Libraries were constructed in a second round of multiplex PCR, after which size selection and purification were performed. Libraries were sequenced paired-end with 100 bp reads on an Illumina HiSeq2000. Per the authors' processing: Raw data were processed with SOAPnuke, discarding reads with adapters, uncalled bases, mean Phred below 15, or no exact constant-primer or identifier match. COPE v1.2.5 was used to merge high-quality paired reads, and clonotypes were defined as unique nucleotide sequences. MiTCR v1.1 was used to align clonotypes to the IMGT TRBV, TRBD and TRBJ reference segments. Only V-J combinations with frequency above 0.0001, covering about 99% of repertoires, were analysed. The TCS score was defined as F50 (clonal expansion) divided by E x V (chaos), with BLOSUM62-based TCRdist calculated between CDR3 peptides within each V-J. Welch's t-statistics and random forest reduced roughly 530 V-J features to 13, which were used in a naive Bayes classifier (R e1071). Using fastp at Q25 and MiXCR, TCRdb reprocessed the public reads and kept productive beta chains. Rows merge per CDR3 protein into single entries with the most common DNA and genes. TCRdb assigned the V and J calls; the authors' analysis was not used. Counted in this sample were a few hundred thousand distinct CDR3 sequences; 15% to 19% of them appeared once. About 7.7% of the sample comes from the top ten.

A patient counted as having stable Graves' hyperthyroidism if no progression to ophthalmopathy occurred over 18 months of follow-up. The hyperthyroidism patients were between 18 and 65 years old and newly diagnosed, with a disease duration of less than 2 months. Any patient with an uncontrolled infection, another autoimmune disease, pregnancy or lactation was excluded. Diagnoses relied on clinical symptoms, serum thyroxine and TRAb, thyroid ultrasound and orbital computed tomography. Ficoll-Paque density gradient centrifugation was used to isolate PBMCs from 8.5 to 10 ml of fresh peripheral blood. Total RNA was extracted using Trizol reagent, and RNA quality was assessed on an Agilent 2100 Bioanalyzer. The paper as a whole reports these results and caveats: A 13 V-J signature model separated ophthalmopathy from stable hyperthyroidism, with over 85% sensitivity and 81% to 82% specificity in cross-validation and 80%/75% in testing. In validation, the model predicted progression to ophthalmopathy with around 71% sensitivity and approximately 72% specificity, a median of around 6.6 months before onset. Sample size was not statistically predetermined, and blinding of investigators to group allocation was not performed. Most expanded thyroid clonotypes (frequency above 0.001) were also found in blood, which suggests that blood repertoires may mirror thyroid immune responses.

The cysteine opens and the phenylalanine closes a CDR3 of 14 amino acids. Only CDR3 DNA remains: 42 bases, in frame from the first base. Reading the germline V gene (reference sequence) gives CDR1 SEHNR and CDR2 FQNEAQ. V loses 5 bases of germline sequence and J loses 0 bases, and the interval between the two ends is 10 bases. This clonotype was found many times. It lacks a known antigen. Within one base of it there is no much larger clone, and no base qualities were kept. The sample comprised blood. The clonotype originates from a woman between 18 and 30 years old with Graves' hyperthyroidism. Recombination connected TRBV7-9 to TRBJ2-5; the D gene identity is not certain. The nucleotides read TGTGCCAGCAGCCGACTCCTAAACCAAGAGACCCAGTACTTC. It specifies CASSRLLNQETQYF.